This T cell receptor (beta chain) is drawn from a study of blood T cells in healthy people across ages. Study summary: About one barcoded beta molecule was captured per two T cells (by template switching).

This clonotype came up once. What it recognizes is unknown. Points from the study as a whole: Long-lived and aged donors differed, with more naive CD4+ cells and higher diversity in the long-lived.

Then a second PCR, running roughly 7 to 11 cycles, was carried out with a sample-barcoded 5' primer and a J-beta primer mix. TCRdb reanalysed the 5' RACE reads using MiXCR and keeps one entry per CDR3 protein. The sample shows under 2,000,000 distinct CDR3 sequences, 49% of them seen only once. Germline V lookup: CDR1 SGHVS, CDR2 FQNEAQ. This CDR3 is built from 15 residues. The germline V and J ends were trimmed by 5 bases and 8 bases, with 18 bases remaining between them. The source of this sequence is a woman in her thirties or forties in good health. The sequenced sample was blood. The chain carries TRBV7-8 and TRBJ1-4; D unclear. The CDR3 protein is CASSPGRSAQEKLFF. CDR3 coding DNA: TGTGCCAGCAGCCCGGGCCGCTCAGCGCAGGAAAAACTGTTTTTT.